This TCR beta chain was recovered during a study of T cells in tuberculosis. General study points: Smaller alpha distances in active tuberculosis partly reflected shorter CDR3-alpha lengths. Active tuberculosis alpha repertoires lay closer to GMM-specific TCRs than controls'. Classification accuracy was roughly 87% (AUROC under 0.95) with the GMM-specific repertoire.

Each donor contributed 90,000 to 100,000 T cells on average, unsorted. About this clone itself: As yet, its antigen is unknown.

The method was immunoSEQ multiplex PCR; TCRdb's version includes in-frame clones alone and lacks a portion of them. This sample has about 37,000 clones, with almost 95% found just once. This CDR3 region has 16 residues. Germline-derived CDR1 and CDR2 are WNHNN and SYGVQD (reference sequence). V shed 1 base and J 5 bases; nucleotides not matched to a gene: 6. This chain joins TRBV10-1 and TRBJ2-2, with 8 bases identical to TRBD1. The specimen sequenced was PBMCs. This clonotype originated in a donor aged 10-30 years with latent tuberculosis or without tuberculosis infection. Some clones in this sample may be carry-over from other donors' samples. The CDR3 DNA sequence: TGCGCCAGCAGTGAGTTGGCAGGGGGCTGGACCGGGGAGCTGTTTTTT. Protein sequence: CASSELAGGWTGELFF.